The entry below gives a single T cell receptor (beta chain) sequence along with its context. Antigen specificity is unknown. Distinct nucleotide sequences in the sample also encode this CDR3. Trimming removed 3 bases from V and 0 bases from J; junction bases left unmatched: 3. CDR3 size: 15 residues. Germline V gene sequence: CDR1 MRHNA, CDR2 SNTAGT. The data belong to a study of shared clonotypes between healthy human individuals. Study overall: The people who gave samples were two women and three men aged 18 to 49.

Profiled with immunoSEQ multiplex PCR; TCRdb holds only in-frame clones, not every one. The repertoire consists of nearly 500,000 clones, with less than 80% occurring once and the leading ten covering 10% to 15%. Findings and limits, study-wide: An expected dependence of interdonor clonotype sharing on sequencing depth was noted. The study drew on few donors, limiting represented genetic and exposure-history diversity.

Material: PBMCs. The rearrangement uses TRBV6-4 and TRBJ2-3; 7 nucleotides line up with TRBD2. The receptor was isolated from a middle-aged woman in good health. Some clones in this sample may be carry-over from other donors' samples. DNA of the CDR3: TGTGCCAGCAGTGAATTAGCGGGTAGCACAGATACGCAGTATTTT. Translating gives CASSELAGSTDTQYF.